The sequence of this T cell receptor beta chain was determined in a study of cytomegalovirus exposure and HLA in healthy donors. The PCR employed 60 Vbeta primers together with 13 Jbeta primers. Sequencing used immunoSEQ multiplex PCR; TCRdb keeps in-frame clones, though not all of them. Here the sample spans more than 100,000 clones, around 74% being singletons. Per germline, CDR1 PRHDT and CDR2 FYEKMQ (reference sequence). CDR3 length: 15 residues. V dropped 0 bases and J dropped 0 bases, with 6 bases sitting between them. The sequenced sample consisted of PBMCs. This TCR was sampled from a man aged 60 to 69 in good health and CMV-seropositive. The rearrangement uses TRBV13 and TRBJ1-3, with D uncertain. The CDR3 region is CASSLGRYSGNTIYF. The CDR3, as DNA: TGTGCCAGCAGCTTAGGCCGCTACTCTGGAAACACCATATATTTT.